This T cell receptor (beta chain) was observed in a study of blood T cell repertoires in COVID-19 (dated by TCRdb to between 2020 and 2021). With regard to the full study: Samples covering the acute and convalescent phases of COVID-19 were provided by collaborators in the United States, Italy and Spain. The samples were drawn from two sources: the first 160 participants of the ongoing ImmuneRACE study, and 1,254 subjects contributed by 6 global collaborators. Where available, HLA class I and class II types were taken from metadata supplied by the sample provider and were not determined by assay-based typing. A freely available public database, intended as a resource for researchers studying the immune response to SARS-CoV-2, is where the repertoires were released. The sample metadata nearly always contained a de-identified subject ID, COVID-19 status, age in years and sex. Deeply sampled blood TCRbeta repertoires from subjects exposed to, actively infected with, or recovered from COVID-19 were included in the dataset. The prospective study material was composed of cDNA or gDNA derived from T cells, B-cell-depleted T cells, or PBMCs.

Worth noting for this clone: Its antigen is currently not known. No base quality values were provided; no much bigger clone lies one nucleotide off.

TCRbeta CDR3 regions were amplified from genomic DNA by means of the immunoSEQ Assay, a bias-controlled multiplex PCR. The paper's data handling went like this. The number of nucleated cells in each sample was estimated from the amplification of reference gene primers within the assay. To quantify the absolute abundance of each unique TCRbeta CDR3 rearrangement, sequence reads were collapsed and filtered. For each sample, productive Simpson clonality was calculated as the square root of Simpson's diversity index over productive rearrangements. This is the immuneACCESS table as TCRdb keeps it, with only in-frame sequences that have V and J called. A part of the clones is gone; compared with another copy, unresolved V genes explain less than half, and the rest is unexplained. V, J and clone size are those of that table, while D and trimming were read from the DNA. The sample records tens of thousands of clones, 85% to 95% of which are singletons. The ten top clones hold about 5.9% of the sample.

The junction shows trimming of 5 bases on V and 7 bases on J, plus 9 bases between the germline ends. Including the terminal cysteine and phenylalanine, the CDR3 comprises 12 residues. Only the CDR3 region is kept as DNA, spanning 36 bases read in frame from base 1. Via the germline V gene, CDR1 is SNHLY and CDR2 FYNNEI. Collaborating institutions collected whole blood in K2EDTA tubes following their own protocols. For TCRbeta analysis, collaborators shipped samples as frozen whole blood, isolated PBMCs, or DNA extracted from either of those sample types. The investigation overall reported the following: Clinical and demographic metadata were provided uncurated, with the amount varying by source and participant.

Material for sequencing was peripheral blood. The receptor was derived from a woman aged 60-70 years with active COVID-19. The chain is assembled from TRBV2 and TRBJ2-1; the D gene lacks a confident call. The base sequence is TGTGCCAGCAGTCCGAGCTATAATGAGCAGTTCTTC. Its amino acids are CASSPSYNEQFF.